The 22 T cell receptor beta chains below all came from one sample that was sequenced in a study of control samples from healthy donors and cancer patients. Measured with immunoSEQ multiplex PCR; TCRdb has only the in-frame clones, and not every one. This listing includes about 200,000 clones. The sample comprised blood. All receptors derive from a woman aged 25 to 39 in good health.

J is TRBJ2-3 and V is TRBV7-2, with TRBD2 matching 11 bases. CDR3 size: 18 residues. Germline V lookup: CDR1 SGHTA, CDR2 FQGNSA. With V trimmed by 2 bases and J by 1 base, 8 bases remained unmatched. CDR3 bases: TGTGCCAGCAGCTTAAAGATAGCGGGGGGGCGGGGCACAGATACGCAGTATTTT. Translated: CASSLKIAGGRGTDTQYF.

This rearrangement joins TRBV19 to TRBJ1-5, with D unresolved. Germline V CDR1 and CDR2: LNHDA, SQIVND (reference sequence). CDR3 length equals 16 residues. The germline V and J ends were trimmed by 3 bases and 1 base, with 13 bases remaining between them. DNA of the CDR3: TGTGCCAGTAGTATCCGGTACAGATGGAGCAATCAGCCCCAGCATTTT. Translation: CASSIRYRWSNQPQHF.

V and J are TRBV7-2 and TRBJ2-1, with a possible D match to TRBD1 (6 bases). The germline V and J ends were trimmed by 5 bases and 10 bases, with 18 bases remaining between them. CDR1 and CDR2 (germline): SGHTA, FQGNSA. The CDR3 has 14 residues. The CDR3 here is CASSLEPIQGEQFF. For the CDR3, the DNA is TGTGCCAGCAGCCTCGAACCCATTCAGGGGGAGCAGTTCTTC. The entire variable domain, with the rest obtained from reference TRBV7-2 and TRBJ2-1, is as follows: GAGVSQSPSNKVTEKGKDVELRCDPISGHTALYWYRQSLGQGLEFLIYFQGNSAPDKSGLPSDRFSAERTGGSVSTLTIQRTQQEDSAVYLCASSLEPIQGEQFFGPGTRLTVL.

The rearrangement uses TRBV20-1 and TRBJ1-2, with D possibly TRBD1 on 6 matching bases. V was cut by 3 bases and J by 5 bases, with 13 bases left in between. Germline CDR1 DFQATT, CDR2 SNEGSKA (reference sequence). The CDR3 is 13 residues long. This CDR3 reads CSASPQGGYGYTF. In nucleotides, the CDR3 is TGCAGTGCTAGTCCACAGGGAGGGTATGGCTACACCTTC.

As for this clone: Other DNA sequences in this sample translate to the same CDR3. The chain recombines TRBV28 with TRBJ1-2, with D unclear. V lost 2 bases and J 4 bases, leaving 5 bases between the germline ends. The CDR3 is 12 amino acids. Germline V gene lookup returns CDR1 MDHEN and CDR2 SYDVKM. For the CDR3, the DNA is TGTGCCAGCAGTTTACGTGGCTATGGCTACACCTTC. Translation: CASSLRGYGYTF.

The CDR3 region is CASSFLPGTGNYGYTF. CDR3 coding DNA: TGTGCCAGCAGTTTCCTGCCCGGGACCGGGAACTATGGCTACACCTTC. The gene calls are TRBV6-6 and TRBJ1-2; weak D call: TRBD1 (5 bases). The V and J ends lost 4 bases and 2 bases respectively, with 17 bases between them. Germline V gives CDR1 MNHNY, CDR2 SVGAGI (reference sequence). The CDR3 spans 16 residues.

The DNA of the CDR3 is TGTGCCAGCAGTGGGGGAGGGGACAGGGGACATTCACCCCTCCACTTT. It yields the protein CASSGGGDRGHSPLHF. The gene calls are TRBV2 and TRBJ1-6; TRBD1 matches at 10 bases. Germline trimming cut 4 bases from V and 8 bases from J; bases unmatched to any gene: 8. The CDR3 consists of 16 residues. The germline CDR1 and CDR2 sequences are SNHLY and FYNNEI. The whole variable domain, remainder taken from reference TRBV2 and TRBJ1-6, is EPEVTQTPSHQVTQMGQEVILRCVPISNHLYFYWYRQILGQKVEFLVSFYNNEISEKSEIFDDQFSVERPDGSNFTLKIRSTKLEDSAMYFCASSGGGDRGHSPLHFGNGTRLTVT.

V and J are TRBV7-3 and TRBJ2-5, with D possibly matching TRBD2 (5 bases). CDR1 is SGHTA, CDR2 FQGTGA, per germline. The CDR3 extends over 14 amino acids. The V end lost 5 bases, the J end lost 5 bases, and 15 bases lay between the germline ends. CDR3 in DNA: TGTGCCAGCAGCGACGGGAATAGTGGGGAGACCCAGTACTTC. It translates to CASSDGNSGETQYF.

The V and J genes are TRBV5-1 and TRBJ2-5, with 12 positions matching TRBD2. CDR1 SGHRS and CDR2 YFSETQ come from the germline V gene. This CDR3 has 16 residues. V trimming: 2 bases; J trimming: 5 bases; junction bases outside the gene matches: 7. The DNA of the CDR3 is TGCGCCAGCAGCTTACCTCCTAGCGGGGGGGCTGAGACCCAGTACTTC. Amino acids: CASSLPPSGGAETQYF.

The V call is TRBV5-1, the J call TRBJ2-7, with unresolved D. CDR1 is SGHRS, CDR2 YFSETQ, per germline. The CDR3 totals 12 residues. The V end lost 4 bases, the J end lost 5 bases, and 10 bases lay between the germline ends. The CDR3 loop is CASSPTNHEQYF. CDR3 in DNA: TGCGCCAGCAGCCCTACCAACCACGAGCAGTACTTC.

The genes are TRBV5-5 and TRBJ2-3; D ambiguous. This CDR3 has 16 amino acids. The germline CDR1 and CDR2 sequences are SGHKS and YYEKEE (reference sequence). V lost 6 bases, J lost 0 bases, and 17 bases lay in between. The CDR3 spells CASNEVPTASTDTQYF. The CDR3 region has the DNA TGTGCCAGCAACGAGGTCCCGACGGCTAGCACAGATACGCAGTATTTT.

This chain connects TRBV9 to TRBJ1-1, with 7 positions matching TRBD1. There are 15 residues in the CDR3. Germline loops: CDR1 SGDLS, CDR2 YYNGEE. Trimming took 0 bases from V and 10 from J; bases not matched to a gene: 12. CDR3 amino acids: CASSVERGGQGGAFF. CDR3 DNA sequence: TGTGCCAGCAGCGTAGAACGGGGTGGGCAGGGGGGAGCTTTCTTT.

The V call is TRBV6-2 or TRBV6-3, the J call TRBJ2-2; D is possibly TRBD1 (6 bases). Germline V gives CDR1 MNHEY, CDR2 SVGEGT. This CDR3 comprises 14 residues. The V end was cut by 5 bases, the J end by 7 bases, with 14 bases between. In DNA, the CDR3 is TGTGCCAGCAGTCTATATCAGGGGTTCGGGGAGCTGTTTTTT. It yields the protein CASSLYQGFGELFF.

The chain couples TRBV28 to TRBJ2-3, with D perhaps matching TRBD1 (5 bases). The CDR3 contains 14 residues. V was clipped by 6 bases and J by 2 bases, with 12 bases between them. Germline assignment: CDR1 MDHEN and CDR2 SYDVKM. CDR3 sequence reads: CASSTDRTTDTQYF. In DNA form, the CDR3 reads TGTGCCAGCAGCACCGACAGAACCACAGATACGCAGTATTTT.

The V and J genes are TRBV5-6 and TRBJ1-2, with D uncertain. With 0 bases removed from V and 4 bases from J, the gap between germline ends came to 13 bases. The CDR3 is 15 amino acids. Germline V gene data show CDR1 as SGHDT and CDR2 as YYEEEE. The CDR3 loop is CASSLGRPLGYGYTF. Written as DNA, the CDR3 is TGTGCCAGCAGCTTGGGTCGGCCGCTCGGCTATGGCTACACCTTC.

The chain uses TRBV4-1 and TRBJ2-2; no clear D gene. The germline V and J ends were trimmed by 5 bases and 8 bases, with 3 bases remaining between them. This CDR3 is 10 amino acids long. Germline V lookup: CDR1 MGHRA, CDR2 YSYEKL. CDR3 in amino acids: CASSGGELFF. The CDR3 DNA follows: TGCGCCAGCAGCGGTGGGGAGCTGTTTTTT.

J is TRBJ1-6 and V is TRBV3-1 (or the pseudogene TRBV3-2), with D hard to call. Germline V CDR1 and CDR2: LGHDT, YNNKEL (reference sequence). V was trimmed by 1 base and J by 9 bases, leaving 13 bases between them. The CDR3 sequence is 15 residues long. The CDR3 DNA follows: TGTGCCAGCAGCCAAGGGGCCTGGGTGAGTTCACCCCTCCACTTT. This sequence encodes CASSQGAWVSSPLHF.

The V gene is TRBV3-1 (or the pseudogene TRBV3-2), the J gene TRBJ2-4; D is undetermined. The CDR3 runs to 15 residues. Germline V gene data show CDR1 as LGHDT and CDR2 as YNNKEL (reference sequence). V lost 1 base to trimming and J lost 0 bases, with 7 bases between them. CDR3 nucleotide sequence: TGTGCCAGCAGCCAAGGAACAATAGCCAAAAACATTCAGTACTTC. Translated, it gives CASSQGTIAKNIQYF.

The chain recombines TRBV18 with TRBJ2-6, with no clear D. Per the germline V gene, CDR1 is KGHSH and CDR2 is LQKENI. V was cut by 5 bases and J by 0 bases, with 11 bases left in between. This CDR3 contains 16 residues. CDR3 residues: CASSSSPLSGANVLTF. The DNA of the CDR3 is TGTGCCAGCTCAAGTAGTCCCCTCTCTGGGGCCAACGTCCTGACTTTC. The whole variable domain, filled in from reference TRBV18 and TRBJ2-6, reads NAGVMQNPRHLVRRRGQEARLRCSPMKGHSHVYWYRQLPEEGLKFMVYLQKENIIDESGMPKERFSAEFPKEGPSILRIQQVVRGDSAAYFCASSSSPLSGANVLTFGAGSRLTVL.

V and J are TRBV11-1 and TRBJ2-7; weak D call: TRBD1 (5 bases). The CDR3 covers 14 residues. Germline V gene lookup returns CDR1 SGHAT and CDR2 FQDESV (reference sequence). V was shortened by 2 bases and J by 3 bases, with 11 bases between the two germline ends. CDR3 sequence (DNA): TGTGCCAGCAGCTTAAACAGGATGAACTACGAGCAGTACTTC. The encoded protein is CASSLNRMNYEQYF.

The chain employs TRBV2 and TRBJ1-2; D gene ambiguous. The CDR3 is 12 amino acids. The V end was cut by 6 bases, the J end by 5 bases, with 10 bases between. Germline V gene data show CDR1 as SNHLY and CDR2 as FYNNEI. The CDR3 loop is CASRYTRYGYTF. CDR3 coding DNA: TGTGCCAGCAGGTATACTAGATATGGCTACACCTTC.

The chain carries TRBV10-2 and TRBJ1-1, with 7 bases identical to TRBD1. The CDR3 covers 14 residues. Per the germline V gene, CDR1 is WSHSY and CDR2 is SAAADI. V trimming: 3 bases; J trimming: 5 bases; junction bases outside the gene matches: 6. The CDR3 DNA is TGCGCCAGCAGTGACCCAGGGGGAAGAACTGAAGCTTTCTTT. This translates into CASSDPGGRTEAFF.